A selection of T cell receptor beta chains follows, all from one sample in a study of cytomegalovirus exposure and HLA in healthy donors. The assay was immunoSEQ multiplex PCR, and TCRdb's table has in-frame clones only and misses some. This table holds approximately 190,000 clones, roughly 87% found once. Sequencing was performed on PBMCs. The receptors were sampled from a boy between 2 and 15 years old in good health and CMV-seronegative. CDR3s include the opening cysteine and the closing phenylalanine or tryptophan. A D gene is named only where the DNA matches it firmly. For some rows the clone size is stated as once, few or many, or as a class when expanded; others skip it.

CDR3nt | CDR3aa | j_gene | v_gene | abundance | d_gene
TGTGCCAGCAGCTTTCTCCGAGGCCGAGGAGGACAGGCAGGTGAAGCTTTCTTT | CASSFLRGRGGQAGEAFF | TRBJ1-1 | TRBV5-4 | NA | TRBD1
TGTGCCAGCAGTTGGCCCCTCGCGGGAGATACAGATACGCAGTATTTT | CASSWPLAGDTDTQYF | TRBJ2-3 | TRBV28 | NA | TRBD2
TGTGCCAGCAGCGTCACAGGGGCCGGGGAGCTGTTTTTT | CASSVTGAGELFF | TRBJ2-2 | TRBV6-1 | few | TRBD1
TGCGCCAGCAGCCAAGGGGCACAGGGTAGCACTGAAGCTTTCTTT | CASSQGAQGSTEAFF | TRBJ1-1 | TRBV4-1 | NA | NA
TGTGCCTGGAGTAAAGGGACAGGGGGCACCGGGGAGCTGTTTTTT | CAWSKGTGGTGELFF | TRBJ2-2 | TRBV30 | NA | TRBD1
TGTGCCAGCAGCTTGAGGGGGACGGGGGGGCGAGAGACCCAGTACTTC | CASSLRGTGGRETQYF | TRBJ2-5 | TRBV5-8 | NA | TRBD2
TGCGCCAGCAGCCTTACTAGCAGTTCCTACAATGAGCAGTTCTTC | CASSLTSSSYNEQFF | TRBJ2-1 | TRBV4-1 | once | NA
TGTGCCAGCAGCGTAACCGGCGCGGGAGTGCTGGAGCAGTTCTTC | CASSVTGAGVLEQFF | TRBJ2-1 | TRBV9 | NA | TRBD2
TGTGCCAGCAGGCGGGACGGTTCCTACGAGCAGTACTTC | CASRRDGSYEQYF | TRBJ2-7 | TRBV6-1 | NA | NA
TGTGCCTGGAGTGTCGGGGAGGATCAGCCCCAGCATTTT | CAWSVGEDQPQHF | TRBJ1-5 | TRBV30 | NA | NA
TGTGCCAGCAGTGTAGAACTAGTGGGGGAGACCCAGTACTTC | CASSVELVGETQYF | TRBJ2-5 | TRBV28 | NA | NA
TGTGCCAGTAGTATTGAGACTGAAGCTTTCTTT | CASSIETEAFF | TRBJ1-1 | TRBV19 | NA | NA
TGTGCCATCAGTGAGTCGAGCGGGAACCGAGGGGGGGAGCTGTTTTTT | CAISESSGNRGGELFF | TRBJ2-2 | TRBV10-3 | NA | TRBD2
TGTGCCAGCAGCTTAGTTTGGACTCCTTCAGATACGCAGTATTTT | CASSLVWTPSDTQYF | TRBJ2-3 | TRBV7-2 | NA | NA
TGTGCCAGCAGCTTAGGCCTAGCGGGCCACGAGCAGTACTTC | CASSLGLAGHEQYF | TRBJ2-7 | TRBV7-6 | NA | TRBD2
TGTGCCAGCGGAATCACTAGGATGAATGAGCAGTTCTTC | CASGITRMNEQFF | TRBJ2-1 | TRBV27 | once | NA
TGTGCCATCCAACGGGGATCTCAAGGGAGGCCGGGAAACGAGCAGTACTTC | CAIQRGSQGRPGNEQYF | TRBJ2-7 | TRBV10-3 | NA | NA
TGTGCCAGCAGTACGGGTGAGCAGTTCTTC | CASSTGEQFF | TRBJ2-1 | TRBV2 | NA | NA
TGCGCCAGCAGGTCGACTAGCGGGGGCCTAAACACCGGGGAGCTGTTTTTT | CASRSTSGGLNTGELFF | TRBJ2-2 | TRBV4-1 | NA | TRBD2
TGTGCCAGCAGCGCGGGGGGCAATCAGCCCCAGCATTTT | CASSAGGNQPQHF | TRBJ1-5 | TRBV28 | NA | NA
TGCAGCGTTGGTTCCAGCGGCCCAACAGATACGCAGTATTTT | CSVGSSGPTDTQYF | TRBJ2-3 | TRBV29-1 | NA | NA
TGTGCCTGGAGGGACAGCTACAATGAGCAGTTCTTC | CAWRDSYNEQFF | TRBJ2-1 | TRBV30 | NA | NA
TGCGCCAGCACCCTAGGGGGTGAGGCGCAGTATTTT | CASTLGGEAQYF | TRBJ2-3 | TRBV10-2 | NA | NA
TGTGCCAGTAGTTCCTACGACAGCTACGAGCAGTACTTC | CASSSYDSYEQYF | TRBJ2-7 | TRBV19 | NA | NA
TGTGCCAGCAGTTTAGAGGCAGGGGGAGGCGGCTACACCTTC | CASSLEAGGGGYTF | TRBJ1-2 | TRBV27 | NA | TRBD1
TGTGCCAGCAGCCCTCGTCAGGGGGCCCGAAGTAGGCCTTTCTTT | CASSPRQGARSRPFF | TRBJ1-1 | TRBV7-9 | NA | TRBD1
TGTGCCAGGGCAAAAAGGGGGACAGGGCCCGAAAAACTGTTTTTT | CARAKRGTGPEKLFF | TRBJ1-4 | TRBV6-7 | NA | TRBD1
TGCGCCAGCAGCTTGCCTGGAGAAGAGACCCAGTACTTC | CASSLPGEETQYF | TRBJ2-5 | TRBV5-1 | NA | NA
TGTGCCAGCACCGATAAGGGACTAGCGGGGGAGCAGTACTTC | CASTDKGLAGEQYF | TRBJ2-5 | TRBV27 | NA | TRBD2
TGTGCCAGCAGCTCACTCCACGCGGAAAAACTGTTTTTT | CASSSLHAEKLFF | TRBJ1-4 | TRBV7-9 | NA | NA
TGTGCCAGCACAGGGCGGAGTGGGGCCAACGTCCTGACTTTC | CASTGRSGANVLTF | TRBJ2-6 | TRBV27 | NA | NA
TGTGCCAGCTCCCCCGGGACAGGGGAAGGAAACACCATATATTTT | CASSPGTGEGNTIYF | TRBJ1-3 | TRBV18 | NA | TRBD1
TGTGCCAGCAACCTGGGGGGGAAGGATACGCAGTATTTT | CASNLGGKDTQYF | TRBJ2-3 | TRBV28 | NA | TRBD2
TGTGCCAGCAGCTCCGGGACAGGGATTGAAAAACTGTTTTTT | CASSSGTGIEKLFF | TRBJ1-4 | TRBV28 | NA | TRBD1
TGTGCCAGCAGTTTGATGGACAGGGCGATTGAGCAGTTCTTC | CASSLMDRAIEQFF | TRBJ2-1 | TRBV27 | NA | TRBD1
TGTGCCTGGAGCCCAACAGGGGGCTTAGGCAATCAGCCCCAGCATTTT | CAWSPTGGLGNQPQHF | TRBJ1-5 | TRBV30 | once | TRBD1
TGTGCCAGCAGCTTACACTACGAGCAGTACTTC | CASSLHYEQYF | TRBJ2-7 | TRBV7-8 | NA | NA
TGTGCCAGCAGCCCTCTAGCGGGAGATGGAAATGAGCAGTTCTTC | CASSPLAGDGNEQFF | TRBJ2-1 | TRBV9 | NA | TRBD2
TGTGCCAGCAGCCCCCTCTATGGCGGGAGTCTTGGAGAGACCCAGTACTTC | CASSPLYGGSLGETQYF | TRBJ2-5 | TRBV7-9 | NA | TRBD2
TGTGCCAGCAGCCAAGGAGCAGATACGCAGTATTTT | CASSQGADTQYF | TRBJ2-3 | TRBV4-2 | NA | NA
TGCGCCAGCAGCTTATCACAGAACACTGAAGCTTTCTTT | CASSLSQNTEAFF | TRBJ1-1 | TRBV5-1 | NA | NA
TGTGCCAGCAGTTGGGGGGGAGGGCTCTACGAGCAGTACTTC | CASSWGGGLYEQYF | TRBJ2-7 | TRBV27 | NA | TRBD2
TGTGCCAGCAGTGAACTAACCGGGTTACTAGCGGGAGCCCCCTACGAGCAGTACTTC | CASSELTGLLAGAPYEQYF | TRBJ2-7 | TRBV6-1 | NA | TRBD2
TGTGCCAGCAGCGAACAGGGAAACACCATATATTTT | CASSEQGNTIYF | TRBJ1-3 | TRBV9 | few | NA
TGTGCCAGCAGTTTGGGGGACAGGAGCAATCAGCCCCAGCATTTT | CASSLGDRSNQPQHF | TRBJ1-5 | TRBV28 | NA | TRBD1
TGTGCCAGCAGTGCCGGACCCGGAGGCAATGAGCAGTTCTTC | CASSAGPGGNEQFF | TRBJ2-1 | TRBV6-4 | NA | NA
TGCGCCAGCAGCCTGGGACAGACTAATGAAAAACTGTTTTTT | CASSLGQTNEKLFF | TRBJ1-4 | TRBV5-1 | few | TRBD1
TGTGCCAGCAGCTGGGGGCAAACTGAAGCTTTCTTT | CASSWGQTEAFF | TRBJ1-1 | TRBV7-8 | NA | NA